This is a list of T cell receptor beta chains from one sample in a study of blood T cell repertoires in COVID-19. TCRdb's copy holds only in-frame clones and misses some; the assay was immunoSEQ multiplex PCR. The data contain 200,000 to 250,000 clones, 83% of them seen just once; the ten biggest clones take up about 4.8%. Sequencing was performed on PBMCs or T cells enriched from blood (not recorded which). These receptors came from a woman aged 45-60 years who had been exposed to COVID-19. CDR3s include the opening cysteine and the closing phenylalanine or tryptophan. D genes are given only for firm matches. Where a row states a size, it is once, few, many or the class of an expanded clone; other rows omit it.

j_gene: TRBJ1-5
len: 14
abundance: .
v_gene: TRBV18
d_gene: TRBD1
CDR3nt: TGTGCCAGCTCACGGGACAGGGGTGATCAGCCCCAGCATTTT
CDR3aa: CASSRDRGDQPQHF

j_gene: TRBJ1-1
len: 15
abundance: .
v_gene: TRBV28
d_gene: .
CDR3nt: TGTGCCAGCAGGAAGAACAGCCTTGGGTACACTGAAGCTTTCTTT
CDR3aa: CASRKNSLGYTEAFF

j_gene: TRBJ2-7
len: 15
abundance: .
v_gene: TRBV6-2/TRBV6-3
d_gene: TRBD2
CDR3nt: TGTGCCAGCAGTCTTGAGCGGGGGCCCTCCTACGAGCAGTACTTC
CDR3aa: CASSLERGPSYEQYF

j_gene: TRBJ1-4
len: 17
abundance: .
v_gene: TRBV5-1
d_gene: TRBD1
CDR3nt: TGCGCCAGCAGCTTTGGGGACAGGGGAGTCGGCCTTGAAAAACTGTTTTTT
CDR3aa: CASSFGDRGVGLEKLFF

j_gene: TRBJ2-2
len: 15
abundance: .
v_gene: TRBV19
d_gene: .
CDR3nt: TGTGCCAGTAGTAAGGGGAACAGGGCGAAAGGGGAGCTGTTTTTT
CDR3aa: CASSKGNRAKGELFF

j_gene: TRBJ1-1
len: 13
abundance: .
v_gene: TRBV4-3
d_gene: .
CDR3nt: TGCGCCAGCAGCCAATCCGGCGGTACTGAAGCTTTCTTT
CDR3aa: CASSQSGGTEAFF

j_gene: TRBJ1-2
len: 17
abundance: .
v_gene: TRBV16
d_gene: .
CDR3nt: TGTGCCAGCAGCCAATATCGCCAGGGAGGTTCAAGCTATGGCTACACCTTC
CDR3aa: CASSQYRQGGSSYGYTF

j_gene: TRBJ2-1
len: 18
abundance: once
v_gene: TRBV3-1/TRBV3-2
d_gene: TRBD2
CDR3nt: TGTGCCAGCAGCCAAGAGGGACTAGCGGGGGGGTTTACTAATGAGCAGTTCTTC
CDR3aa: CASSQEGLAGGFTNEQFF

j_gene: TRBJ2-1
len: 18
abundance: .
v_gene: TRBV7-9
d_gene: TRBD2
CDR3nt: TGTGCCAGCAGCTTACGGACTATTGGGACTAGCGGGGTGCGGGAGCAGTTCTTC
CDR3aa: CASSLRTIGTSGVREQFF

j_gene: TRBJ1-2
len: 15
abundance: .
v_gene: TRBV27
d_gene: .
CDR3nt: TGTGCCAGCAGTCCGGGGGGGATCTCTAACTATGGCTACACCTTC
CDR3aa: CASSPGGISNYGYTF

j_gene: TRBJ2-3
len: 16
abundance: .
v_gene: TRBV9
d_gene: TRBD2
CDR3nt: TGTGCCAGCAGCGTAGTGTCGGGAGGAGGGGCAGATACGCAGTATTTT
CDR3aa: CASSVVSGGGADTQYF

j_gene: TRBJ2-1
len: 16
abundance: .
v_gene: TRBV24-1
d_gene: .
CDR3nt: TGTGCCACCAGTGACCGTGCGGACTACTCTGAGGATGAGCAGTTCTTC
CDR3aa: CATSDRADYSEDEQFF

j_gene: TRBJ1-5
len: 15
abundance: .
v_gene: TRBV7-2
d_gene: .
CDR3nt: TGTGCCAGCAGCCCCCCTCGAAGGGGCGATCAGCCCCAGCATTTT
CDR3aa: CASSPPRRGDQPQHF

j_gene: TRBJ2-1
len: 15
abundance: .
v_gene: TRBV5-4
d_gene: TRBD1
CDR3nt: TGTGCCAGCAGGCGCCGGGACAGGGGGCGGGATGAGCAGTTCTTC
CDR3aa: CASRRRDRGRDEQFF

j_gene: TRBJ2-1
len: 15
abundance: .
v_gene: TRBV7-2
d_gene: .
CDR3nt: TGTGCCAGCAGCTTAAAAACAGGAGGGGGAGGGGAGCAGTTCTTC
CDR3aa: CASSLKTGGGGEQFF

j_gene: TRBJ2-2
len: 13
abundance: .
v_gene: TRBV11-1
d_gene: .
CDR3nt: TGTGCCAGCAGCTTAACGCAGGGCGGGGAGCTGTTTTTT
CDR3aa: CASSLTQGGELFF

j_gene: TRBJ1-1
len: 15
abundance: few
v_gene: TRBV21-1
d_gene: .
CDR3nt: TGTGCCAGCAGCGCTCACAGGGAGGGTTGTACTGAAGCTTTCTTT
CDR3aa: CASSAHREGCTEAFF

j_gene: TRBJ2-2
len: 13
abundance: few
v_gene: TRBV6-2/TRBV6-3
d_gene: .
CDR3nt: TGTGCCAGCAGTTCTACTCGTTCCGGGGAGCTGTTTTTT
CDR3aa: CASSSTRSGELFF

j_gene: TRBJ1-3
len: 17
abundance: .
v_gene: TRBV13
d_gene: TRBD1
CDR3nt: TGTGCCAGCAGCTTAGGCGACAGGGCCCTCTCTGGCGACACCATATATTTT
CDR3aa: CASSLGDRALSGDTIYF

j_gene: TRBJ2-2
len: 16
abundance: once
v_gene: TRBV5-1
d_gene: TRBD1
CDR3nt: TGCGCCAGCAGCCCGGGACAGGGGGCGAGGACCGGGGAGCTGTTTTTT
CDR3aa: CASSPGQGARTGELFF

j_gene: TRBJ2-5
len: 11
abundance: few
v_gene: TRBV20-1
d_gene: .
CDR3nt: TGCAGTGCTAGAGATACGGGGACCCAGTACTTC
CDR3aa: CSARDTGTQYF

j_gene: TRBJ1-2
len: 13
abundance: .
v_gene: TRBV29-1
d_gene: .
CDR3nt: TGCGCGGGGGACTCACCGGGGAACTATGGCTACACCTTC
CDR3aa: CAGDSPGNYGYTF

j_gene: TRBJ2-2
len: 15
abundance: .
v_gene: TRBV11-2
d_gene: .
CDR3nt: TGTGCCAGCAGCTTAGTGGCGAGGGACACCGGGGAGCTGTTTTTT
CDR3aa: CASSLVARDTGELFF

j_gene: TRBJ1-1
len: 13
abundance: once
v_gene: TRBV10-1
d_gene: .
CDR3nt: TGCGCCAGCAGTGAGTCAAGAAGGGGGGAAGCTTTCTTT
CDR3aa: CASSESRRGEAFF

j_gene: TRBJ1-1
len: 14
abundance: .
v_gene: TRBV6-5
d_gene: .
CDR3nt: TGTGCCAGCAGCCCAGGGTTCGGGAACACTGAAGCTTTCTTT
CDR3aa: CASSPGFGNTEAFF

j_gene: TRBJ1-3
len: 13
abundance: .
v_gene: TRBV27
d_gene: .
CDR3nt: TGTGCCAGCAGTTTGCAGGGTGGAAACACCATATATTTT
CDR3aa: CASSLQGGNTIYF

j_gene: TRBJ1-1
len: 15
abundance: .
v_gene: TRBV27
d_gene: .
CDR3nt: TGTGCCAGCAGCTCGCGTAGGGGATGGAACACTGAAGCTTTCTTT
CDR3aa: CASSSRRGWNTEAFF

j_gene: TRBJ1-1
len: 15
abundance: .
v_gene: TRBV6-5
d_gene: .
CDR3nt: TGTGCCAGCAGTTACTCGGGAGGGGATAAAGCTGAAGCTTTCTTT
CDR3aa: CASSYSGGDKAEAFF

j_gene: TRBJ1-4
len: 15
abundance: .
v_gene: TRBV3-1/TRBV3-2
d_gene: TRBD1
CDR3nt: TGTGCCAGCAGCCCCCCAGGGACAGGGGTTGAAAAACTGTTTTTT
CDR3aa: CASSPPGTGVEKLFF

j_gene: TRBJ1-1
len: 17
abundance: .
v_gene: TRBV11-1
d_gene: .
CDR3nt: TGTGCCAGCAGCTTAGCCCCGGGGACTTTCGGAGGCGCTGAAGCTTTCTTT
CDR3aa: CASSLAPGTFGGAEAFF

j_gene: TRBJ1-2
len: 13
abundance: .
v_gene: TRBV2
d_gene: TRBD1
CDR3nt: TGTGCCAGCAGTGGGGACAGCCGGTATGGCTACACCTTC
CDR3aa: CASSGDSRYGYTF

j_gene: TRBJ2-5
len: 12
abundance: .
v_gene: TRBV7-9
d_gene: .
CDR3nt: TGTGCCAGCACCCGGGTGCAAGAGACCCAGTACTTC
CDR3aa: CASTRVQETQYF

j_gene: TRBJ2-1
len: 15
abundance: .
v_gene: TRBV24-1
d_gene: TRBD2
CDR3nt: TGTGCCACCAGTGATTGGACTAGCGGGGGCAATGAGCAGTTCTTC
CDR3aa: CATSDWTSGGNEQFF

j_gene: TRBJ1-1
len: 13
abundance: .
v_gene: TRBV7-2
d_gene: .
CDR3nt: TGTGCCAGCAGCTTTGGGGCGAACACTGAAGCTTTCTTT
CDR3aa: CASSFGANTEAFF

j_gene: TRBJ1-6
len: 14
abundance: few
v_gene: TRBV6-4
d_gene: TRBD1
CDR3nt: TGTGCCAGCAGTGAGGACAGGGAAAATTCACCCCTCCACTTT
CDR3aa: CASSEDRENSPLHF

j_gene: TRBJ1-2
len: 12
abundance: .
v_gene: TRBV11-2
d_gene: .
CDR3nt: TGTGCCAGCAGCTCGACAGGTTATGGCTACACCTTC
CDR3aa: CASSSTGYGYTF

j_gene: TRBJ1-6
len: 14
abundance: once
v_gene: TRBV2
d_gene: .
CDR3nt: TGTGCCAGCAGTGTATTAGGGAGGACTTCACCCCTCCACTTT
CDR3aa: CASSVLGRTSPLHF